Following are 30 T cell receptor beta chains from one sample sequenced in a study of T cells in Graves' hyperthyroidism and ophthalmopathy. The source material, RNA transcripts, was used to amplify TCR beta CDR3 regions. HTBI primers were the set used in a first-round RT-PCR of the TCR CDR3. From the multiplex PCR reads, TCRdb called clonotypes with MiXCR, one entry per CDR3 protein. There are some 600,000 distinct CDR3 sequences in the sample; roughly 50% occur only once, and 8.2% lies in the top ten. Sequencing was performed on peripheral blood or thyroid tissue (not recorded which). The source is a woman aged 18-29 years with Graves' hyperthyroidism.

The gene calls are TRBV10-3 and TRBJ1-1; the match to TRBD1 covers 8 bases. Per germline, CDR1 ENHRY and CDR2 SYGVKD. The length of the CDR3 is 17 residues. Germline trimming cut 4 bases from V and 2 bases from J; bases unmatched to any gene: 12. The CDR3 DNA reads as TGTGCCATCAGTGCCGTCAGGGGGCCGGTGACCAACACTGAAGCTTTCTTT. Protein sequence: CAISAVRGPVTNTEAFF.

V gene TRBV7-6 combines with J gene TRBJ2-3, with 7 bases identical to TRBD2. J lost 14 bases, V lost 5 bases, and 10 bases had no gene match. Germline CDR1 and CDR2: SGHVS and FNYEAQ. The CDR3 sequence is 12 residues long. The chain's CDR3 is CASSAGLEVLYF. CDR3 nucleotide sequence: TGTGCCAGCAGCGCCGGACTAGAAGTGCTGTATTTT.

The chain employs TRBV11-1 and TRBJ2-5; TRBD2 might be the D (6 bases). This CDR3 spans 19 amino acids. Per the germline V gene, CDR1 is SGHAT and CDR2 is FQDESV (reference sequence). Trimming left V 1 base short and J 0 bases short, with 21 bases between. The CDR3 DNA follows: TGTGCCAGCAGCTTAGGGTGGCCTGGCGGGACTCTGTACCAAGAGACCCAGTACTTC. It encodes CASSLGWPGGTLYQETQYF.

This clonotype was seen repeatedly, ten times or more. The gene calls are TRBV9 and TRBJ1-4; tentative D call: TRBD1 (6 bases). Germline V CDR1 and CDR2: SGDLS, YYNGEE. This CDR3 is built from 15 residues. Trimming took 0 bases from V and 3 from J, leaving 9 bases between them. DNA for the CDR3: TGTGCCAGCAGCGTAGGGGACACGGCTAATGAAAAACTGTTTTTT. Its protein is CASSVGDTANEKLFF. Combining the CDR3 with reference TRBV9 and TRBJ1-4 gives the whole variable domain DSGVTQTPKHLITATGQRVTLRCSPRSGDLSVYWYQQSLDQGLQFLIQYYNGEERAKGNILERFSAQQFPDLHSELNLSSLELGDSALYFCASSVGDTANEKLFFGSGTQLSVL.

This chain links TRBV19 with TRBJ1-1; 7 nucleotides line up with TRBD1. The CDR3 is made up of 14 amino acids. Germline V gene sequence: CDR1 LNHDA, CDR2 SQIVND (reference sequence). The V gene end was trimmed by 5 bases and the J gene end by 5 bases; junction bases not matched to a gene: 8. The CDR3 loop is CASSQDRSGTEAFF. The CDR3, as DNA: TGTGCCAGTAGTCAGGACAGGAGTGGTACTGAAGCTTTCTTT.

The chain joins TRBV25-1 to TRBJ2-7, with TRBD2 matching over 9 bases. The V gene's germline CDR1 is MGHDK and CDR2 SYGVNS. Losses at the gene ends were 3 bases for V and 9 bases for J; bases not matched to a gene: 6. The CDR3 is made up of 13 amino acids. The CDR3 sequence is CASSERAGGRQYF. CDR3 DNA sequence: TGTGCCAGCAGTGAGCGGGCGGGGGGGAGGCAGTACTTC.

The chain joins TRBV7-8 to TRBJ2-7; 7 positions agree with TRBD2. From germline, CDR1 is SGHVS and CDR2 FQNEAQ. The V gene end was trimmed by 5 bases and the J gene end by 3 bases; junction bases not matched to a gene: 7. CDR3 length: 14 amino acids. CDR3 in amino acids: CASSPEGLVYEQYF. CDR3 coding DNA: TGTGCCAGCAGCCCGGAAGGACTAGTCTACGAGCAGTACTTC.

This sequence joins TRBV7-6 and TRBJ2-6, with D perhaps matching TRBD2 (5 bases). The CDR3 has 16 amino acids. The V end was cut by 5 bases, the J end by 0 bases, with 11 bases between. Germline CDR1 reads SGHVS; CDR2 reads FNYEAQ. The CDR3 region has the DNA TGTGCCAGCAGCCCCGGGGTAAACTCTGGGGCCAACGTCCTGACTTTC. This codes for CASSPGVNSGANVLTF.

The chain couples TRBV2 to TRBJ1-2; D unresolved. Germline-derived CDR1 and CDR2 are SNHLY and FYNNEI. Trimming took 0 bases from V and 11 from J, leaving 4 bases between them. This CDR3 region has 10 residues. CDR3 loop: CASSEAGYTF. CDR3 nucleotide sequence: TGTGCCAGCAGTGAAGCAGGGTACACCTTC.

This chain joins TRBV2 and TRBJ2-1, with 8 positions matching TRBD1. The length of the CDR3 is 13 residues. CDR1 and CDR2 (germline): SNHLY, FYNNEI. The ends lost 9 bases at V and 8 bases at J; junction bases unmatched: 9. The CDR3 reads CASGVDRGYEQFF. DNA for the CDR3: TGTGCCAGTGGGGTCGACAGGGGCTATGAGCAGTTCTTC.

Ten or more counts support this clonotype. The chain joins TRBV7-8 to TRBJ2-5, with TRBD1 matching 7 bases. Trimming at V came to 1 base and at J to 5 bases, leaving 4 bases not matched to a gene. The CDR3 sequence is 14 residues long. The germline gives CDR1 SGHVS, CDR2 FQNEAQ. CDR3 DNA sequence: TGTGCCAGCAGCTTAGTAGTACAGGGGGAGACCCAGTACTTC. This encodes CASSLVVQGETQYF.

The CDR3 region has the DNA TGTGCCAGCAGTTTCAGGGATCGGGGGACTGAAGCTTTCTTT. Protein sequence: CASSFRDRGTEAFF. This chain joins TRBV25-1 and TRBJ1-1, with D tentatively TRBD1 (5 bases). V was cut by 5 bases and J by 5 bases, with 15 bases left in between. This CDR3 contains 14 residues. Germline lookup yields CDR1 MGHDK and CDR2 SYGVNS.

The rearrangement joins TRBV6-4 to TRBJ2-7, with 7 bases aligning to TRBD2. This CDR3 has 13 amino acids. CDR1 is MRHNA and CDR2 is SNTAGT in the germline V gene. The junction had 5 bases not matched to a gene; V was cut back by 2 bases and J by 7 bases. The CDR3 reads CASSDIAGAEQYF. CDR3 nucleotide sequence: TGTGCCAGCAGTGACATAGCGGGTGCTGAGCAGTACTTC.

The rearrangement uses TRBV10-3 and TRBJ2-2; the match to TRBD1 covers 9 bases. Trimming at V came to 4 bases and at J to 6 bases, leaving 3 bases not matched to a gene. The CDR3 totals 14 residues. CDR1 and CDR2 (germline): ENHRY, SYGVKD. The CDR3 protein is CAISGGQGSGELFF. In DNA, the CDR3 is TGTGCCATCAGTGGGGGACAGGGCTCCGGGGAGCTGTTTTTT.

This clonotype has a handful of counts. The J gene is TRBJ1-2, the V gene TRBV5-1, with D unclear. With 0 bases removed from V and 0 bases from J, the gap between germline ends came to 6 bases. CDR3 length equals 14 residues. Germline CDR1 and CDR2: SGHRS and YFSETQ. The CDR3 bases are TGCGCCAGCAGCTTGGAAGGGTCTAACTATGGCTACACCTTC. This translates into CASSLEGSNYGYTF.

This clonotype was counted at least ten times. The CDR3 here is CAISSLGVAYEQYF. As DNA, the CDR3 is TGTGCCATCAGTAGCCTAGGGGTCGCCTACGAGCAGTACTTC. The rearrangement joins TRBV10-3 to TRBJ2-7; possibly TRBD1 for D (5 bases). Germline V lookup: CDR1 ENHRY, CDR2 SYGVKD. There are 14 residues in the CDR3. The germline V and J ends were trimmed by 5 bases and 2 bases, with 13 bases remaining between them.

With regard to this clonotype: The junction departs from germline at one end; a sequencing error may be responsible. The chain carries TRBV6-1 and TRBJ1-1; the D is unclear. Germline lookup yields CDR1 MNHNS and CDR2 SASEGT. There are 13 residues in the CDR3. The CDR3 spells CASSEHANTEAFF. Here the CDR3 DNA reads TGTGCTAGCAGTGAACACGCAAACACTGAAGCTTTCTTT.

This clonotype was found a few times. The genes are TRBV20-1 and TRBJ2-5; weak D call: TRBD2 (5 bases). The CDR3 runs 13 residues. V was shortened by 6 bases and J by 2 bases, with 13 bases between the two germline ends. Per the germline V gene, CDR1 is DFQATT and CDR2 is SNEGSKA (reference sequence). CDR3 nucleotides: TGCAGTGCCCAAAGCACTAGTCAAGAGACCCAGTACTTC. Its protein is CSAQSTSQETQYF.

Details on this clonotype: Since a much larger clone is just one base distant, this may be a read error. This sequence joins TRBV24-1 and TRBJ1-4; D may be TRBD1 (5 bases). Trimming pared 3 bases from V and 7 bases from J, leaving 17 bases between. This CDR3 comprises 16 residues. CDR1 is KGHDR and CDR2 is SFDVKD in the germline V gene. The CDR3 sequence is CATSDARATFIEKLFF. The CDR3 nucleotides read TGTGCCACCAGTGATGCCAGGGCGACTTTTATTGAAAAACTGTTTTTT.

This sequence joins TRBV7-9 and TRBJ1-4; a possible D gene is TRBD1 (5 bases). Deletions cut 5 bases from V and 5 bases from J, with 15 bases between. This CDR3 region has 15 residues. Per the germline V gene, CDR1 is SEHNR and CDR2 is FQNEAQ (reference sequence). CDR3 nucleotide sequence: TGTGCCAGCAGCCAAGCGGGAGGGGAGAATGAAAAACTGTTTTTT. Protein sequence: CASSQAGGENEKLFF. The variable domain in full, completed from reference TRBV7-9 and TRBJ1-4, reads DTGVSQNPRHKITKRGQNVTFRCDPISEHNRLYWYRQTLGQGPEFLTYFQNEAQLEKSRLLSDRFSAERPKGSFSTLEIQRTEQGDSAMYLCASSQAGGENEKLFFGSGTQLSVL.

This clonotype was picked up a small number of times. This rearrangement joins TRBV20-1 to TRBJ1-1, with 7 bases matching TRBD1. V lost 0 bases, J lost 0 bases, and 4 bases stayed unmatched. The CDR3 has 15 residues. Germline-derived CDR1 and CDR2 are DFQATT and SNEGSKA (reference sequence). CDR3 coding DNA: TGCAGTGCTAGAGAGTGGGACAGACTGAACACTGAAGCTTTCTTT. It is translated as CSAREWDRLNTEAFF.

This chain connects TRBV2 to TRBJ1-1; unclear D gene. The V gene's germline CDR1 is SNHLY and CDR2 FYNNEI. There are 15 residues in the CDR3. Deletions cut 5 bases from V and 4 bases from J, with 17 bases between. The CDR3 spells CASSLPGYSITEAFF. In DNA form, the CDR3 reads TGTGCCAGCAGTTTGCCGGGGTACTCTATCACTGAAGCTTTCTTT.

The V call is TRBV2, the J call TRBJ1-1; TRBD1 is a possible D gene (5 bases). The CDR3 sequence is 10 residues long. Trimming shortened V by 7 bases and J by 13 bases, and 13 bases separated the two germline ends. Germline V gene lookup returns CDR1 SNHLY and CDR2 FYNNEI. The CDR3 spells CASKAQRGFF. CDR3 nucleotide sequence: TGTGCCAGCAAGGCTCAAAGGGGTTTCTTT.

This clonotype was observed at least ten times. The gene calls are TRBV7-6 and TRBJ2-2, with a possible D match to TRBD2 (6 bases). The germline V gene encodes CDR1 SGHVS and CDR2 FNYEAQ. V lost 9 bases to trimming and J lost 3 bases, with 14 bases between them. The CDR3 length is 14 residues. CDR3 residues: CASRAGQDTGELFF. The DNA for the CDR3 is TGTGCCAGTAGAGCGGGTCAGGACACCGGGGAGCTGTTTTTT.

This clonotype was counted at least ten times. The J gene is TRBJ1-1, the V gene TRBV7-9, with a possible D match to TRBD1 (5 bases). The V end was cut by 5 bases, the J end by 5 bases, with 18 bases between. The CDR3 length is 15 residues. The germline CDR1 and CDR2 sequences are SEHNR and FQNEAQ (reference sequence). In DNA, the CDR3 is TGTGCCAGCAGCCTCAGGGCCGAACCTGGGACTGAAGCTTTCTTT. Translating gives CASSLRAEPGTEAFF.

The chain has TRBV2 and TRBJ2-5, with a tentative D call TRBD2 (5 bases). The CDR3 loop spans 17 amino acids. Trimming left V 4 bases short and J 5 bases short, with 23 bases between. Germline V lookup: CDR1 SNHLY, CDR2 FYNNEI. The CDR3 bases are TGTGCCAGCAGTGTGCGTGTAGGGCGGGCGGCCACCGAGACCCAGTACTTC. It is translated as CASSVRVGRAATETQYF.

This clonotype occurred many times. One end of the junction is discordant with germline, which a read error may explain. This chain joins TRBV25-1 and TRBJ2-5; tentatively, D is TRBD1 (6 bases). Germline V lookup: CDR1 MGHDK, CDR2 SYGVNS. The CDR3 loop spans 12 amino acids. This chain's CDR3 is CASSEYNQGPRF. DNA of the CDR3: TGTGCCAGCAGTGAATATAACCAGGGGCCACGGTTC.

As for this clonotype: Since a much larger clone is just one base distant, this may be a read error. The chain combines TRBV10-3 with TRBJ2-7, with D hard to call. The CDR3 covers 11 residues. The germline V gene has CDR1 ENHRY and CDR2 SYGVKD. For the CDR3, the DNA is TGTGCCATCAGTGATCGCTACGAGCAGTGCTTC. Its protein is CAISDRYEQCF.

V and J are TRBV7-2 and TRBJ1-4; D not certain. Per the germline V gene, CDR1 is SGHTA and CDR2 is FQGNSA. The CDR3 runs 13 residues. The CDR3 coding sequence is TGTGCGATAAACCCGGTCGAGGGTGAAAAACTGTTTTTT. Its protein product is CAINPVEGEKLFF.

The sample holds many counts of this clonotype. V is TRBV12-3 or TRBV12-4 and J is TRBJ1-3; D is unclear. There are 13 residues in the CDR3. Trimming cost V 5 bases and J 0 bases, with 5 bases left between them. The CDR3 spells CASSPNSGNTIYF. The CDR3, as DNA: TGTGCCAGCAGTCCTAACTCTGGAAACACCATATATTTT.